The T cell receptor beta chain under discussion was sequenced for a study of CD8 T cells in ankylosing spondylitis (dated by TCRdb to about 2017). In terms of the full investigation: To find TCR variants linked to disease, the study profiled T cell receptor beta repertoires in ankylosing spondylitis patients and healthy donors. Peripheral blood was sampled, and synovial fluid was additionally collected from ankylosing spondylitis patients. In total, the full study cohort was made up of some 110 healthy donors and 25 ankylosing spondylitis patients.

In the germline V gene, CDR1 corresponds to SGHAT and CDR2 to FQNNGV. The CDR3, cysteine through phenylalanine, is 14 amino acids long. The sequence is cut down to CDR3 DNA, 42 bases in frame from base 1. V loses 1 base, J loses 3 bases, and the germline ends lie 7 bases apart. Notes on this clonotype: The antigen it recognizes is unknown. The sample holds no much larger clone one base away, and base qualities are not on file.

Broad study findings and their caveats: A CD8+ phenotype was shown by the disease-linked clones, which were found at relatively low frequencies in peripheral blood. According to the report, matched synovial fluid samples from ankylosing spondylitis patients were significantly enriched for the disease-linked clones. Blood from ankylosing spondylitis patients appeared to be characterized by a TCR beta motif composed of 7 to 9 highly homologous amino acid variants. Some motif variants had previously been reported in the synovial fluid and blood of reactive arthritis patients, which suggests shared mechanisms of disease initiation.

The sample was run on an Illumina HiSeq 2500. TCR beta libraries were prepared by quantitative 5'-RACE with molecular barcodes. The original pipeline was this. A new computational method based on a probabilistic model of VDJ rearrangement was used to identify disease-linked TCR variants. TCRdb reworked the public reads: Q25 trimming with fastp, MiXCR clone assembly, productive beta chains retained. One record per CDR3 amino acid sequence lists the most common genes and DNA. TCRdb's processing, not the authors' own work, is the source of the V and J calls. Counted in this sample were roughly 280,000 distinct CDR3 sequences; roughly 20% of them appeared once. Roughly 8% of the sample is held by the ten biggest clonotypes.

The rearranged segments are TRBV11-2 and TRBJ1-5; the D segment cannot be called with confidence. This sequence originates from a male donor with ankylosing spondylitis or in good health (not recorded which). The sequencing input was blood, either unsorted or a sorted T cell fraction (not recorded which). The CDR3 protein: CASSLVGTNQPQHF. In nucleotides, the sequence is TGTGCCAGCAGCTTAGTAGGCACCAATCAGCCCCAGCATTTT.